One sample yielded the 3 T cell receptor beta chains listed below, sequenced in a study of shared clonotypes between healthy human individuals. TCRdb's table, derived via immunoSEQ multiplex PCR, lists solely in-frame clones and lacks some. The sample lists more than 400,000 clones, over 70% occurring once. The sequenced material came from PBMCs. The source is a woman aged 40 to 49 in good health. Some clones in this sample may be carry-over from other donors' samples.

The chain couples TRBV4-2 to TRBJ2-5; a weak D match, TRBD1 (6 bases). CDR1 is LGHNA, CDR2 YNFKEQ, per germline. The V end was cut by 4 bases, the J end by 2 bases, with 11 bases between. The CDR3 extends over 14 amino acids. The CDR3 DNA reads as TGTGCCAGCAGCCCGGAACAGGGACAAGAGACCCAGTACTTC. Translated, it gives CASSPEQGQETQYF.

This clone was seen just once. A far more abundant clone sits one base away, making this likely a read error. The J gene is TRBJ1-1, the V gene TRBV29-1; TRBD1 aligns across 12 bases. Looked up from germline, CDR1 is SQVTM and CDR2 is ANQGSEA. The CDR3 extends over 15 amino acids. V gave up 8 bases and J gave up 4 bases; unmatched junction bases: 11. The CDR3 reads CSLSPVGQGATEAFF. The CDR3 DNA reads TGCAGCCTTTCCCCCGTGGGACAGGGGGCCACTGAAGCTTTCTTT.

The chain carries TRBV15 and TRBJ1-2; D perhaps matches TRBD1 (5 bases). Germline CDR1 is LNHNV and CDR2 is YYDKDF (reference sequence). The V end lost 0 bases, the J end lost 8 bases, and 16 bases lay between the germline ends. The CDR3 runs 15 residues. CDR3 coding DNA: TGTGCCACCAGCAGAGATCTGGGGGTACCTCGCGGCTACACCTTC. It codes for CATSRDLGVPRGYTF. Using reference TRBV15 and TRBJ1-2 for the parts outside the CDR3, the full variable domain is DAMVIQNPRYQVTQFGKPVTLSCSQTLNHNVMYWYQQKSSQAPKLLFHYYDKDFNNEADTPDNFQSRRPNTSFCFLDIRSPGLGDTAMYLCATSRDLGVPRGYTFGSGTRLTVV.